This entry lists 10 T cell receptor beta chains sequenced from one sample in a study of T cell changes during pregnancy in multiple sclerosis. Sequencing was performed with immunoSEQ multiplex PCR; in TCRdb, only in-frame clones are kept and a portion is missing. Of some 19,000 clones listed, over 80% are singletons. The sample here was CD8+ T cells from peripheral blood mononuclear cells, taken after pregnancy. These receptors were obtained from a female donor in good health, enrolled as a control in a pregnancy study.

V usage is TRBV7-2 and J usage is TRBJ2-4; 8 bases match TRBD2. This CDR3 contains 17 residues. The V segment lost 2 bases and the J segment 6 bases; nucleotides outside the gene matches: 12. Germline CDR1 is SGHTA and CDR2 is FQGNSA. Here the CDR3 reads CASSLSFGTSAGNIQYF. The DNA of the CDR3 is TGTGCCAGCAGCTTATCCTTCGGGACTAGTGCTGGAAACATTCAGTACTTC.

The chain is built from TRBV5-1 and TRBJ1-3; TRBD1 might be the D (6 bases). The length of the CDR3 is 16 residues. The ends were cut back, 5 bases at V and 2 bases at J, with 17 bases in the middle. CDR1 is SGHRS and CDR2 is YFSETQ in the germline V gene. DNA for the CDR3: TGCGCCAGCAGTTCTGGGGGGGCATGGGCTGGAAACACCATATATTTT. It yields the protein CASSSGGAWAGNTIYF.

This chain links TRBV2 with TRBJ2-7; possible D gene TRBD1, 6 bases. V lost 8 bases and J lost 7, with 15 bases in between. CDR3 length: 12 amino acids. Looked up from germline, CDR1 is SNHLY and CDR2 is FYNNEI. The CDR3 DNA follows: TGTGCCAGCTTGGCAGGGGCCCGGGAGCAGTACTTC. Its translation: CASLAGAREQYF.

The rearrangement uses TRBV5-1 and TRBJ1-6; 10 nucleotides align to TRBD1. The CDR3 has 14 amino acids. After removal of 4 bases from V and 7 bases from J, the junction contained 2 bases not matched to a gene. From germline, CDR1 is SGHRS and CDR2 YFSETQ. The CDR3 loop reads CASSRDRGNSPLHF. The CDR3 DNA sequence: TGCGCCAGCAGCCGGGACAGGGGAAATTCACCCCTCCACTTT.

The rearrangement joins TRBV6-5 to TRBJ2-7; D perhaps matches TRBD2 (5 bases). The length of the CDR3 is 14 residues. The V gene lost 0 bases and the J gene lost 3 bases, with 9 bases spanning the gap. CDR1 and CDR2 from the germline V gene are MNHEY and SVGAGI. This chain's CDR3 is CASSYSKSGYEQYF. In DNA, the CDR3 is TGTGCCAGCAGTTACTCTAAGAGCGGCTACGAGCAGTACTTC.

The chain employs TRBV4-1 and TRBJ1-2; 7 positions match TRBD1. V shed 9 bases, J shed 9 bases, and the junction held 16 bases outside the gene matches. The CDR3 totals 14 residues. The germline V gene has CDR1 MGHRA and CDR2 YSYEKL. CDR3 bases: TGCGCCAGTAGACCATGGGGACAGTCGAGAAGCTACACCTTC. This translates into CASRPWGQSRSYTF.

The CDR3 protein is CASSEVAGSSYEQYF. The CDR3 DNA reads as TGTGCCAGCAGTGAGGTAGCGGGGAGCTCCTACGAGCAGTACTTC. This rearrangement joins TRBV2 to TRBJ2-7; 8 nucleotides agree with TRBD2. Losses at the gene ends were 3 bases for V and 0 bases for J; bases not matched to a gene: 4. This CDR3 is 15 amino acids long. CDR1 is SNHLY and CDR2 is FYNNEI in the germline V gene.

The rearrangement links TRBV7-6 to TRBJ2-1; D ambiguous. Germline assignment: CDR1 SGHVS and CDR2 FNYEAQ. This CDR3 is 14 amino acids long. Trimming shortened V by 0 bases and J by 3 bases, and 6 bases separated the two germline ends. The CDR3 DNA sequence: TGTGCCAGCAGCTTAGCGTACAGCTACAATGAGCAGTTCTTC. Protein: CASSLAYSYNEQFF.

V gene TRBV5-1 combines with J gene TRBJ2-5, with 7 bases matching TRBD1. V lost 1 base, J lost 5 bases, and 8 bases stayed unmatched. The CDR3 extends over 15 amino acids. Germline-derived CDR1 and CDR2 are SGHRS and YFSETQ. The CDR3 DNA follows: TGCGCCAGCAGCTTGTCATCAGGGGGTGCTGAGACCCAGTACTTC. Residues: CASSLSSGGAETQYF.

Written as DNA, the CDR3 is TGTGCCAGCAGCCCCCATCGAGTTTTCTCGGGGGAGCTGTTTTTT. Translated, it gives CASSPHRVFSGELFF. The J gene is TRBJ2-2, the V gene TRBV7-3; D unresolved. CDR1 SGHTA and CDR2 FQGTGA come from the germline V gene. The CDR3 runs to 15 residues. The V gene lost 5 bases and the J gene lost 8 bases, with 18 bases spanning the gap.